The entry below gives a single TCR beta chain sequence along with its context. Its antigen is currently not known. The sample holds no much larger clone one base away, and base qualities are not on file. Participants in the prospective study were aged roughly 18 to 89 years, lived in more than 20 United States geographic areas, and enrolled through a virtual design. To assign participants to cohorts, the prospective study relied on clinical history that participants themselves reported in a screening survey and a study questionnaire. ImmuneRACE Cohort 3 recovered participants were defined by two consecutive negative NP/OP PCR tests, healthcare professional clearance, or symptom resolution. Mobile phlebotomists in the prospective study collected whole blood, serum and a nasopharyngeal or oropharyngeal swab from every participant. Participants in the prospective study had the option to provide additional blood draws and questionnaires over an approximately 2-month period. Before DNA extraction, prospective study blood samples were shipped either frozen or at room temperature.

The CDR3 measures 12 amino acids from cysteine to phenylalanine. Kept here is only the CDR3 DNA, which spans 36 bases and is read in frame from base 1. V is cut by 5 bases and J by 10 bases, and the space between the germline ends is 14 bases. For CDR1 and CDR2, the germline V gene lists MDHEN and SYDVKM. TCRbeta CDR3 regions were amplified from genomic DNA using the immunoSEQ Assay, a bias-controlled multiplex PCR. Processing in the source paper ran as follows. Nucleated cell counts per sample were estimated from amplification of reference gene primers within the assay. To quantify the absolute abundance of each unique TCRbeta CDR3 rearrangement, sequence reads were collapsed and filtered. For each sample, productive Simpson clonality was calculated as the square root of Simpson's diversity index across productive rearrangements. Entries here come from immuneACCESS through TCRdb and include only in-frame sequences with V and J called. Some clones fail to appear in such tables; in the studies checked, an unresolved V gene covers under half of the shortfall, and the cause of the remainder is unknown. V, J and clone size derive from that table, while D and trimming were established from the DNA sequence. This sample holds 170,000 or so clones; more than 70% were observed only once. Approximately 6.2% of the sample is in the top ten clones.

The entry originates in a study of blood T cell repertoires in COVID-19 (TCRdb year 2020). With regard to the full study: Samples from collaborators originated in the United States, Italy and Spain and spanned both the acute and convalescent phases of COVID-19. The prospective study material was composed of cDNA or gDNA derived from T cells, B-cell-depleted T cells, or PBMCs. The dataset comprised deeply sampled blood TCRbeta repertoires from subjects exposed to, actively infected with, or recovered from COVID-19. The repertoires were made available in a free public database intended to serve as a resource for research on the immune response to SARS-CoV-2. The samples were drawn from the first 160 participants of the ongoing ImmuneRACE study and from 950 to 1,500 subjects provided by 6 global collaborators. The sample metadata nearly always contained a de-identified subject ID, COVID-19 status, age in years and sex. Where HLA class I and class II types were available, the types were taken from metadata supplied by the sample provider, not from assay-based typing.

Study-wide findings and limitations: The quantity of clinical and demographic metadata differed by source and by participant and was supplied without curation.

The rearranged segments are TRBV28 and TRBJ1-1, and perhaps TRBD1 as D gene, on 5 matching bases. The sequence was obtained from a man in his forties or fifties who had recovered from COVID-19. The sample comprised PBMCs or T cells enriched from blood (not recorded which). Here is the DNA: TGTGCCAGCAGTGAGTCAAATACAGGAGCTTTCTTT. It is translated as CASSESNTGAFF.